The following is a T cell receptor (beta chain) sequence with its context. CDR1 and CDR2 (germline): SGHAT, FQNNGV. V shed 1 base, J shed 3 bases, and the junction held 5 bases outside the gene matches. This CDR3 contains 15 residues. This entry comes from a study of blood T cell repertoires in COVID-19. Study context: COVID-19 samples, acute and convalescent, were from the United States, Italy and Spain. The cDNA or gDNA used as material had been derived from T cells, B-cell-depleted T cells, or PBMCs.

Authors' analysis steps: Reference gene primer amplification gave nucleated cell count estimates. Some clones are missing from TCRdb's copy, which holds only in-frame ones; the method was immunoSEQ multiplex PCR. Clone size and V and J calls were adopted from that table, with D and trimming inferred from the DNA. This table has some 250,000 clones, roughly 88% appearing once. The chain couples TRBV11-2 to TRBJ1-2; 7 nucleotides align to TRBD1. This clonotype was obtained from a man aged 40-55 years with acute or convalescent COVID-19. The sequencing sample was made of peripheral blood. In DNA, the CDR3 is TGTGCCAGCAGCTTAGGGTTAGGGGGCGACTATGGCTACACCTTC. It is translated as CASSLGLGGDYGYTF.